This note documents a single T cell receptor beta chain sequence. The target antigen is unknown. The template was RNA from unsorted bulk tissue. More than 3 cm separated this lung sample from the edge of the tumor. Chemotherapy-naive patients with new lung cancer underwent thoracic surgery in China, August–late 2014. The library came from three nested PCR rounds adapted from ARM-PCR protocols. MiXCR, applied by TCRdb to the multiplex PCR reads, yields one record per CDR3 protein. This table has 94,000 or so distinct CDR3 sequences, around 80% appearing once. This specimen belongs to a study of tumor and adjacent non-tumor tissue in lung cancer. The wider study: Stage I to III disease affected over nine men and roughly 5 women aged roughly 31 to 80. Findings of the study overall: Compared with tumor, normal lung showed significantly lower TCR diversity. Tumor repertoires had a smaller top 100 clone share than normal lung.

The CDR3 extends over 15 amino acids. V was trimmed by 7 bases and J by 5 bases, leaving 17 bases between them. CDR1 and CDR2 from the germline V gene are MNHNS and SASEGT. Sequenced material: distant non-tumor lung tissue. This clonotype was sampled from a woman aged 50 to 60 with non-small cell lung cancer. The V and J genes are TRBV6-1 and TRBJ1-4; possibly TRBD1 for D (5 bases). This chain's CDR3 is CASTDRDDGNEKLFF. The CDR3, as DNA: TGTGCCAGCACTGATAGGGACGACGGGAATGAAAAACTGTTTTTT.